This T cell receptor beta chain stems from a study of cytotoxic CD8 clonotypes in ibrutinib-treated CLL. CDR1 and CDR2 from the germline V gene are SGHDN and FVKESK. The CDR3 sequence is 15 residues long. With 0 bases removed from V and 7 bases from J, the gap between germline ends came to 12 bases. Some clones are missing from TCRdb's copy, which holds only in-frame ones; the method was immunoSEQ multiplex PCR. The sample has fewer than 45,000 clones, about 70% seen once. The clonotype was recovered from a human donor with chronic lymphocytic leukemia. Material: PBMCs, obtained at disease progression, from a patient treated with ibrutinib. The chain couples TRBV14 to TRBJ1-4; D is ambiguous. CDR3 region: CASSQDPGIGEKLFF. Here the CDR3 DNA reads TGTGCCAGCAGCCAAGATCCCGGGATTGGTGAAAAACTGTTTTTT.